The 9 T cell receptor beta chains listed next were all sequenced from one sample in a study of blood T cell repertoires in COVID-19. Here immunoSEQ multiplex PCR was the method, and the copy in TCRdb shows in-frame clones only, minus some. The table records approximately 15,000 clones, roughly nine tenths of them present only once. Source material: peripheral blood. These receptors were collected from a human donor with active COVID-19. The donor label of this sample is uncertain.

The chain carries TRBV5-1 and TRBJ1-2; D not certain. CDR1 is SGHRS, CDR2 YFSETQ, per germline. The CDR3 covers 13 residues. Trimming stripped 1 base from V and 4 bases from J, with 8 bases between. The CDR3 bases are TGCGCCAGCAGCTTGAACCCGGGCTATGGCTACACCTTC. Amino acids: CASSLNPGYGYTF.

The gene calls are TRBV30 and TRBJ1-2, with D possibly TRBD1 on 6 matching bases. The V gene lost 2 bases and the J gene lost 0 bases, with 16 bases spanning the gap. The CDR3 is 16 amino acids. Germline values: CDR1 GTSNPN, CDR2 SVGIG (reference sequence). CDR3 residues: CAWSKPRGEANYGYTF. The DNA for the CDR3 is TGTGCCTGGAGTAAACCCAGGGGTGAAGCTAACTATGGCTACACCTTC.

The genes are TRBV7-2 and TRBJ1-2; D not resolved. This CDR3 is built from 14 residues. Germline V gives CDR1 SGHTA, CDR2 FQGNSA. V lost 2 bases, J lost 0 bases, and 7 bases lay in between. CDR3 residues: CASSLISANYGYTF. Here the CDR3 DNA reads TGTGCCAGCAGCTTAATCTCAGCTAACTATGGCTACACCTTC.

The J gene is TRBJ2-7, the V gene TRBV10-1; D perhaps matches TRBD1 (6 bases). The V and J ends lost 7 bases and 5 bases respectively, with 18 bases between them. CDR1 is WNHNN, CDR2 SYGVQD, per germline (reference sequence). The CDR3 extends over 14 amino acids. The CDR3 DNA reads TGCGCCAGCACCAGGGACACCGTTTTAGACGAGCAGTACTTC. It codes for CASTRDTVLDEQYF.

The count of this clone is one. The rearrangement joins TRBV12-3 or TRBV12-4 to TRBJ2-5; 7 positions match TRBD2. The CDR3 extends over 13 amino acids. The ends lost 6 bases at V and 7 bases at J; junction bases unmatched: 8. The chain's CDR3 is CASSPLTGGTQYF. CDR3 nucleotides: TGTGCCAGCAGCCCCCTCACGGGAGGGACCCAGTACTTC.

The chain has TRBV27 and TRBJ2-3, with 9 bases identical to TRBD2. Germline CDR1 is MNHEY and CDR2 is SMNVEV (reference sequence). The junction had 7 bases not matched to a gene; V was cut back by 5 bases and J by 4 bases. The CDR3 is 15 amino acids. The CDR3, as DNA: TGTGCCAGCAGTGGGGGACTAGCAGGTTCAGATACGCAGTATTTT. It translates to CASSGGLAGSDTQYF.

This chain connects TRBV7-9 to TRBJ1-1; D remains unclear. V shed 1 base and J shed 9 bases, with 6 bases lying between them. CDR1 SEHNR and CDR2 FQNEAQ come from the germline V gene (reference sequence). This CDR3 has 11 residues. The CDR3 nucleotides read TGTGCCAGCAGCTTAGGAGAACAAGCTTTCTTT. Protein: CASSLGEQAFF.

The V and J genes are TRBV28 and TRBJ1-2; the match to TRBD1 covers 11 bases. Germline loops: CDR1 MDHEN, CDR2 SYDVKM. There are 16 residues in the CDR3. J lost 4 bases, V lost 1 base, and 5 bases had no gene match. The CDR3 spells CASSLYRTGGGYGYTF. The CDR3, as DNA: TGTGCCAGCAGTTTATACCGGACAGGGGGCGGCTATGGCTACACCTTC.

The V call is TRBV30, the J call TRBJ1-3; 8 bases agree with TRBD1. The CDR3 is 14 residues long. Looked up from germline, CDR1 is GTSNPN and CDR2 is SVGIG (reference sequence). V dropped 5 bases and J dropped 0; count of bases not matched to a gene: 3. The CDR3 bases are TGTGCCTGGCGGACAGGGTACTCTGGAAACACCATATATTTT. Translation: CAWRTGYSGNTIYF.